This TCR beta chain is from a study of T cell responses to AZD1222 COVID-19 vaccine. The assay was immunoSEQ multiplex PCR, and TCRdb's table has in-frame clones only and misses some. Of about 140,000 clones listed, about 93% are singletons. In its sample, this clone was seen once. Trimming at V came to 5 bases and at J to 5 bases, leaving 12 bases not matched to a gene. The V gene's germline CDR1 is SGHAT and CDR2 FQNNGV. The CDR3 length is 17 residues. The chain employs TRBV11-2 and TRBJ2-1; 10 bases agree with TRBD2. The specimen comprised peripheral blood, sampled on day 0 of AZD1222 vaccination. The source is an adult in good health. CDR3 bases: TGTGCCAGCAGCAGGTGGGCTAGCGGGAGCCTAAACAATGAGCAGTTCTTC. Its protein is CASSRWASGSLNNEQFF.